The 2 T cell receptor beta chains reported below all come from one sample, sequenced in a study of cytomegalovirus exposure and HLA in healthy donors. 60 Vbeta and 13 Jbeta primers were used in PCR. Sequencing used immunoSEQ multiplex PCR; TCRdb keeps in-frame clones, though not all of them. The sample lists 150,000 to 200,000 clones, roughly 83% occurring once. Specimen: PBMCs. These receptors were taken from a boy aged 5 to 17 in good health and CMV-seronegative.

The rearrangement joins TRBV5-8 to TRBJ1-2; possibly TRBD1 for D (6 bases). Germline loops: CDR1 SGHTS, CDR2 YDEGEE. Trimming cost V 4 bases and J 0 bases, with 10 bases left between them. The CDR3 totals 14 residues. As DNA, the CDR3 is TGTGCCAGCAGCCAGGGGCCGACTAACTATGGCTACACCTTC. Translating it yields CASSQGPTNYGYTF.

The CDR3 DNA is TGTGCCAGTAGTATCAGGACAGCCGTGGGGTACGAGCAGTACTTC. This sequence encodes CASSIRTAVGYEQYF. The rearrangement links TRBV19 to TRBJ2-7; the D gene is possibly TRBD1 (6 bases). Germline loops: CDR1 LNHDA, CDR2 SQIVND (reference sequence). V dropped 3 bases and J dropped 4 bases, with 16 bases sitting between them. The CDR3 sequence is 15 residues long. The full variable domain, in which reference TRBV19 and TRBJ2-7 provide the parts outside the CDR3, is DGGITQSPKYLFRKEGQNVTLSCEQNLNHDAMYWYRQDPGQGLRLIYYSQIVNDFQKGDIAEGYSVSREKKESFPLTVTSAQKNPTAFYLCASSIRTAVGYEQYFGPGTRLTVT.